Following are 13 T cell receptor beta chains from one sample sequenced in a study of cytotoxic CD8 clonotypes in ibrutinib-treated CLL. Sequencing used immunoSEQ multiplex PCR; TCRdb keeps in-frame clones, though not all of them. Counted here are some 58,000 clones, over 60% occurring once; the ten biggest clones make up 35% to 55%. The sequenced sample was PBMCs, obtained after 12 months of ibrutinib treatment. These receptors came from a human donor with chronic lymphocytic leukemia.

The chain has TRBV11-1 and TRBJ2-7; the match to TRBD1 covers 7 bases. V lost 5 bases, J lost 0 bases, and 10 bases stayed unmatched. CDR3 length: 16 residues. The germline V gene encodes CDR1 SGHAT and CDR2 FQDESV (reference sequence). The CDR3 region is CASSPTGTVSSYEQYF. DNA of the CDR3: TGTGCCAGCAGCCCAACGGGGACAGTGAGCTCCTACGAGCAGTACTTC.

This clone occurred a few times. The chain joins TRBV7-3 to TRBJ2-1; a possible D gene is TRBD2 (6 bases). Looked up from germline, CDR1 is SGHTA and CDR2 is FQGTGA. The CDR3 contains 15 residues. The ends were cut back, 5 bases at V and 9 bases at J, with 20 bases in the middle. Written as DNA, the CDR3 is TGTGCCAGCAGCCCAGGAGGGACGGGAGTTGGTGAGCAGTTCTTC. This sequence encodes CASSPGGTGVGEQFF.

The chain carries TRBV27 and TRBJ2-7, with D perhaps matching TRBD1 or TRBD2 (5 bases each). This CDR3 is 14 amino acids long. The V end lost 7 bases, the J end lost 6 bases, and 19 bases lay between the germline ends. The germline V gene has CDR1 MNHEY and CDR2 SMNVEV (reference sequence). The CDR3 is CASTLLLGAGEQYF. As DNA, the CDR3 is TGTGCCAGCACCCTACTATTAGGGGCGGGCGAGCAGTACTTC.

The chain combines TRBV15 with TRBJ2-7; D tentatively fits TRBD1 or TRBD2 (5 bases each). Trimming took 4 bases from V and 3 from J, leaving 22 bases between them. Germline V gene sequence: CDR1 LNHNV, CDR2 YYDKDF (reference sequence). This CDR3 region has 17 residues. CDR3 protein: CATSKTSLGESLYEQYF. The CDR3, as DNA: TGTGCCACCAGCAAGACTTCGCTAGGGGAGTCCCTCTACGAGCAGTACTTC. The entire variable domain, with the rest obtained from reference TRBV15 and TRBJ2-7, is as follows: DAMVIQNPRYQVTQFGKPVTLSCSQTLNHNVMYWYQQKSSQAPKLLFHYYDKDFNNEADTPDNFQSRRPNTSFCFLDIRSPGLGDTAMYLCATSKTSLGESLYEQYFGPGTRLTVT.

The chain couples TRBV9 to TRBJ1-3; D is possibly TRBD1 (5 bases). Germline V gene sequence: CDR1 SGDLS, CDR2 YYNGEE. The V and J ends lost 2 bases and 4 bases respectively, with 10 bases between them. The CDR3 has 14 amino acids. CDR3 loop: CASSVWDRGNTIYF. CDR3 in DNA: TGTGCCAGCAGCGTTTGGGACCGCGGAAACACCATATATTTT.

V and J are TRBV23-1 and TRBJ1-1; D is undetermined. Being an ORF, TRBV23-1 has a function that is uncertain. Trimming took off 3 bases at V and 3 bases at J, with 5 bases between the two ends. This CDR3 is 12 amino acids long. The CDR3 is CASSQGYTEAFF. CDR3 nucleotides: TGCGCCAGCAGTCAGGGTTACACTGAAGCTTTCTTT.

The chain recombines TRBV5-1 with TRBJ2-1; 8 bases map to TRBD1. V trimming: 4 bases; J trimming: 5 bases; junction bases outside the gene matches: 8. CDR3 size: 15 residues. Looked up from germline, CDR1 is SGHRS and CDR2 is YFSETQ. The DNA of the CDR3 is TGCGCCAGCAGCATAGGACAGGGTATTAACAATGAGCAGTTCTTC. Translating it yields CASSIGQGINNEQFF.

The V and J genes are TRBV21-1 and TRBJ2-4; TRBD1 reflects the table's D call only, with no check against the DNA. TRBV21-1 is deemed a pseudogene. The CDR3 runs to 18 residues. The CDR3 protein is CASTRTGREVLAKNIQYF. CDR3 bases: TGTGCCAGCACGCGGACAGGGAGGGAGGTTCTAGCCAAAAACATTCAGTACTTC.

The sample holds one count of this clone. The CDR3 spells CASSEREGRSDTQYF. As DNA, the CDR3 is TGTGCCAGCAGCGAGCGGGAGGGGCGCTCAGATACGCAGTATTTT. J is TRBJ2-3 and V is TRBV7-6, with 10 bases matching TRBD2. V dropped 5 bases and J dropped 4; count of bases not matched to a gene: 6. This CDR3 is 15 amino acids long. Germline CDR1 reads SGHVS; CDR2 reads FNYEAQ.

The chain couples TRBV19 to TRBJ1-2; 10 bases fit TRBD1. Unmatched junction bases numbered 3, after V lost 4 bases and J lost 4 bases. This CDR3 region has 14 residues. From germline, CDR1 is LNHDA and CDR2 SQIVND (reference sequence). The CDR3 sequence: CASSSGQGGYGYTF. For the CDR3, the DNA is TGTGCCAGTAGTAGCGGACAGGGGGGCTATGGCTACACCTTC.

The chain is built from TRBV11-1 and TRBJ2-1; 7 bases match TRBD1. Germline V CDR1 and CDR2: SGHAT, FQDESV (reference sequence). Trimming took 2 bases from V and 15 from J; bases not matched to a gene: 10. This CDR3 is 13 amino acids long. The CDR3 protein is CASSLYVGDRAFF. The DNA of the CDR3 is TGTGCCAGCAGCTTATATGTGGGAGACAGGGCGTTCTTC.

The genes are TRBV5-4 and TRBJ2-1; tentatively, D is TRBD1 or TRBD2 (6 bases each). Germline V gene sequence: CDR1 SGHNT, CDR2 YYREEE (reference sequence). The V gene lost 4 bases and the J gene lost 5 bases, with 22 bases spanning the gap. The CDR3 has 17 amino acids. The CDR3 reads CASSTAPGTRENNEQFF. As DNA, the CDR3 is TGTGCCAGCAGCACCGCCCCCGGGACACGGGAGAACAATGAGCAGTTCTTC. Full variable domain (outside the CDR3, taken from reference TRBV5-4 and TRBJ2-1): ETGVTQSPTHLIKTRGQQVTLRCSSQSGHNTVSWYQQALGQGPQFIFQYYREEENGRGNFPPRFSGLQFPNYSSELNVNALELDDSALYLCASSTAPGTRENNEQFFGPGTRLTVL.

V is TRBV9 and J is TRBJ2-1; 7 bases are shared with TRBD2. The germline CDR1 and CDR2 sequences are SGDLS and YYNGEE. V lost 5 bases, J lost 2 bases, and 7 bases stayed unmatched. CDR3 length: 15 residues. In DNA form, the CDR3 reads TGTGCCAGCAGTCCCATAGCGGGCCCCTACAATGAGCAGTTCTTC. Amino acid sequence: CASSPIAGPYNEQFF.